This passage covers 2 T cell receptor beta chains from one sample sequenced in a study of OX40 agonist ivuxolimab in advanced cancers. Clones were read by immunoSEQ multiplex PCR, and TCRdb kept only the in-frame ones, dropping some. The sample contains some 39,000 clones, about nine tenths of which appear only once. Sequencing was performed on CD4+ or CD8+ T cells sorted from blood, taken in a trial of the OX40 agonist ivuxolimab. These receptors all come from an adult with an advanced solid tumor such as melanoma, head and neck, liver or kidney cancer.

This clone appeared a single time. The CDR3 region is CASSRTGGSSYEQYF. CDR3 bases: TGTGCCAGCTCAAGAACAGGGGGTAGCTCCTACGAGCAGTACTTC. The chain combines TRBV18 with TRBJ2-7, with 8 bases matching TRBD1. The V and J ends lost 5 bases and 0 bases, in that order; junction bases with no gene match: 6. Germline assignment: CDR1 KGHSH and CDR2 LQKENI. This CDR3 has 15 residues.

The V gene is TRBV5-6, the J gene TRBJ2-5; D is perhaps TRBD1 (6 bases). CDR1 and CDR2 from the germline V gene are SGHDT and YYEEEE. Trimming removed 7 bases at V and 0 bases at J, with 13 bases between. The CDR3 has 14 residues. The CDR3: CASGLGTHQETQYF. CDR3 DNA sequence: TGTGCCAGCGGGCTAGGGACACACCAAGAGACCCAGTACTTC.